This entry features one TCR beta chain sequence. Its antigen is not identified. After constant-region reverse-primer amplification, full-length variable regions underwent semi-nested PCR with Nested Universal Primer A. In TCRdb, the 5' RACE reads were re-called with MiXCR into one record per CDR3 protein. The sample yields 50,000 to 60,000 distinct CDR3 sequences, around 21% seen once. Trimming stripped 7 bases from V and 3 bases from J, with 11 bases between. Germline V CDR1 and CDR2: MNHEY, SVGEGT. The CDR3 runs 13 residues. Whole-study results and caveats: Larger-cohort validation covered only one TCR beta V-J rearrangement. Tumor memory CD4+ T cell TCR gene usage was found to cluster with blood and lymph node memory CD4+ cells and with lymph node naive CD4+ cells. Tumor Tregs overlapped most with tumor, then blood, naive CD4+ cells.

Tregs were sorted as CD4+CD25+CD127-/low cells. The V call is TRBV6-2 or TRBV6-3, the J call TRBJ2-3; D is unclear. The sequenced sample consisted of tumor-infiltrating Tregs sorted from the breast tumor. This clonotype was obtained from a female donor with breast cancer. The chain's CDR3 is CASKVGPTDTQYF. As DNA, the CDR3 is TGTGCCAGCAAAGTCGGCCCTACAGATACGCAGTATTTT.